These 14 T cell receptor beta chains were all obtained from the same sample, sequenced in a study of breast tumors, draining lymph nodes, adjacent tissues. MiXCR was run by TCRdb on the multiplex PCR reads, yielding one entry per CDR3 protein. The sample has over 15,000 distinct CDR3 sequences, around 50% seen once. The specimen was tumor-adjacent breast tissue. The receptors were sampled from a female donor with breast cancer. Some clones in this sample may be carry-over from other donors' samples.

In its sample, this clonotype ranks as medium-sized. The chain combines TRBV7-9 with TRBJ2-1, with D perhaps matching TRBD1 (5 bases). CDR1 is SEHNR and CDR2 is FQNEAQ in the germline V gene (reference sequence). V lost 3 bases to trimming and J lost 9 bases, with 12 bases between them. The CDR3 loop spans 13 amino acids. For the CDR3, the DNA is TGTGCCAGCAGCTTTACAGGCATGAGTGAGCAGTTCTTC. Translating gives CASSFTGMSEQFF.

The chain has TRBV10-2 and TRBJ1-5; 8 bases line up with TRBD1. J lost 3 bases, V lost 6 bases, and 10 bases had no gene match. The CDR3 sequence is 16 residues long. In germline, CDR1 is WSHSY, CDR2 SAAADI. CDR3 bases: TGCGCCAGCAGGGATTATGGACAGGGAGACAATCAGCCCCAGCATTTT. Amino acid sequence: CASRDYGQGDNQPQHF.

This sequence joins TRBV20-1 and TRBJ2-7; TRBD2 matches at 12 bases. Germline CDR1 is DFQATT and CDR2 is SNEGSKA (reference sequence). With 0 bases clipped from V and 4 bases from J, the junction kept 4 bases outside the gene matches. This CDR3 spans 15 amino acids. CDR3 in amino acids: CSARDRTSGMYEQYF. As DNA, the CDR3 is TGCAGTGCTAGAGATCGGACTAGCGGGATGTACGAGCAGTACTTC.

As concerns this clonotype: Without the conserved terminal phenylalanine or tryptophan, this CDR3 likely stems from a read error. The CDR3: CASSMAYELNQETQYS. As DNA, the CDR3 is TGTGCCAGTAGTATGGCGTACGAACTGAACCAAGAGACCCAGTACTCC. The rearrangement uses TRBV19 and TRBJ2-5; no clear D gene. The CDR3 extends over 16 amino acids. The V end was cut by 3 bases, the J end by 0 bases, with 14 bases between. CDR1 LNHDA and CDR2 SQIVND come from the germline V gene (reference sequence).

The gene calls are TRBV10-3 and TRBJ1-6; perhaps TRBD1 as D (6 bases). Germline V gives CDR1 ENHRY, CDR2 SYGVKD. CDR3 length equals 14 residues. V was trimmed by 4 bases and J by 9 bases, leaving 13 bases between them. The CDR3 reads CAISAGQGISPLHF. DNA for the CDR3: TGTGCCATCAGTGCGGGACAAGGAATTTCACCCCTCCACTTT.

This clonotype occurred a few times. The chain uses TRBV10-3 and TRBJ2-5, with 9 bases that match TRBD2. Unmatched junction bases numbered 3, after V lost 10 bases and J lost 0 bases. Germline V gene sequence: CDR1 ENHRY, CDR2 SYGVKD. CDR3 length: 13 amino acids. The CDR3 loop is CATRTSDQETQYF. Here the CDR3 DNA reads TGTGCCACGCGGACTAGCGACCAAGAGACCCAGTACTTC.

By share of the sample, this clonotype is medium-sized (0.01 to 0.1%). The chain couples TRBV24-1 to TRBJ1-2; D is possibly TRBD1 (5 bases). Deletions cut 0 bases from V and 8 bases from J, with 12 bases between. CDR1 and CDR2 (germline): KGHDR, SFDVKD. The CDR3 is 14 residues long. This chain's CDR3 is CATSDLGDPGGYTF. CDR3 in DNA: TGTGCCACCAGTGATTTGGGGGACCCCGGGGGCTACACCTTC.

About this clonotype itself: A much bigger clone sits one base away, suggesting this may be a read error. V and J are TRBV5-6 and TRBJ1-1; TRBD1 is a possible D gene (5 bases). The length of the CDR3 is 13 residues. Trimming shortened V by 4 bases and J by 10 bases, and 17 bases separated the two germline ends. Germline V gene sequence: CDR1 SGHDT, CDR2 YYEEEE. The CDR3 reads CASSLWDSRGAFF. The CDR3 coding sequence is TGTGCCAGCAGCCTATGGGACTCGAGGGGAGCTTTCTTT.

By sample fraction, this clonotype is medium-sized (0.01 to 0.1%). The CDR3 bases are TGTGCCAGCAGCTTGGATACGACCTACAATGAGCAGTTCTTC. Its protein is CASSLDTTYNEQFF. The rearrangement joins TRBV7-9 to TRBJ2-1; D is unresolved. Germline V gene lookup returns CDR1 SEHNR and CDR2 FQNEAQ (reference sequence). CDR3 size: 14 residues. V was cut by 3 bases and J by 2 bases, with 8 bases left in between.

The CDR3 is CSARTSGSTDTQYF. CDR3 DNA sequence: TGCAGTGCAAGGACTAGCGGGAGCACAGATACGCAGTATTTT. This rearrangement joins TRBV20-1 to TRBJ2-3; 11 bases line up with TRBD2. In germline, CDR1 is DFQATT, CDR2 SNEGSKA (reference sequence). With V trimmed by 6 bases and J by 0 bases, 2 bases remained unmatched. CDR3 length: 14 residues.

Worth noting for this clonotype: At one end the junction does not follow the germline gene, possibly because of a read error. V usage is TRBV19 and J usage is TRBJ2-1; D unresolved. CDR1 is LNHDA and CDR2 is SQIVND in the germline V gene (reference sequence). CDR3 length: 13 amino acids. In nucleotides, the CDR3 is TGTGCCAGTGGTATTTATGTCGGAAATGAGCAGTTCTTC. Protein sequence: CASGIYVGNEQFF. The entire variable domain, with the rest obtained from reference TRBV19 and TRBJ2-1, is as follows: DGGITQSPKYLFRKEGQNVTLSCEQNLNHDAMYWYRQDPGQGLRLIYYSQIVNDFQKGDIAEGYSVSREKKESFPLTVTSAQKNPTAFYLCASGIYVGNEQFFGPGTRLTVL.

This clonotype was seen ten or more times. The CDR3 protein is CASRFSTGGADGYTF. The DNA of the CDR3 is TGTGCCAGCAGATTTAGTACAGGGGGCGCAGATGGCTACACCTTC. The chain carries TRBV3-1 and TRBJ1-2; 9 nucleotides line up with TRBD1. Per the germline V gene, CDR1 is LGHDT and CDR2 is YNNKEL (reference sequence). V was pared by 6 bases and J by 6 bases, with 11 bases of the junction left unmatched. The CDR3 loop spans 15 amino acids.

By share, this clonotype counts as hyperexpanded (1% or more). The chain joins TRBV19 to TRBJ1-6; maybe TRBD1 (6 bases). The V end was cut by 6 bases, the J end by 9 bases, with 9 bases between. CDR3 length: 12 amino acids. Germline CDR1 LNHDA, CDR2 SQIVND (reference sequence). CDR3 amino acids: CASSLGGSPLHF. The DNA for the CDR3 is TGTGCCAGTAGCCTAGGGGGTTCACCCCTCCACTTT.

In this sample, this clonotype turned up many times. The CDR3 spells CASSPSTSGISNEQFF. The CDR3 DNA reads TGTGCCAGCAGCCCTTCGACTAGCGGGATTTCAAATGAGCAGTTCTTC. The V call is TRBV9, the J call TRBJ2-1, with 11 positions matching TRBD2. Per germline, CDR1 SGDLS and CDR2 YYNGEE. The ends lost 4 bases at V and 7 bases at J; junction bases unmatched: 10. The CDR3 has 16 amino acids.